The TCR beta chain described here comes from a study of T cells in Graves' hyperthyroidism and ophthalmopathy. Study-wide findings and caveats: Most clonotypes that expanded in the thyroid above 0.001 also showed up in blood.

This clonotype has a count of ten or more. The antigen is not known. The CDR3 regions of TCR beta were amplified from RNA transcripts. With the HTBI primer set, the TCR CDR3 went through a first round of RT-PCR. TCRdb reprocessed the multiplex PCR reads via MiXCR and lists one record per CDR3 protein. Among some 740,000 distinct CDR3 sequences listed, around 15% were seen once. V was cut by 7 bases and J by 6 bases, with 18 bases left in between. This CDR3 contains 14 residues. Sequencing input: blood. The rearrangement joins TRBV12-3 or TRBV12-4 to TRBJ1-2, with unresolved D. This TCR was recovered from a woman between 18 and 29 years old with Graves' hyperthyroidism. The chain's CDR3 is CASTPTQYANGYTF. Written as DNA, the CDR3 is TGTGCCAGCACCCCGACTCAATACGCTAATGGCTACACCTTC.